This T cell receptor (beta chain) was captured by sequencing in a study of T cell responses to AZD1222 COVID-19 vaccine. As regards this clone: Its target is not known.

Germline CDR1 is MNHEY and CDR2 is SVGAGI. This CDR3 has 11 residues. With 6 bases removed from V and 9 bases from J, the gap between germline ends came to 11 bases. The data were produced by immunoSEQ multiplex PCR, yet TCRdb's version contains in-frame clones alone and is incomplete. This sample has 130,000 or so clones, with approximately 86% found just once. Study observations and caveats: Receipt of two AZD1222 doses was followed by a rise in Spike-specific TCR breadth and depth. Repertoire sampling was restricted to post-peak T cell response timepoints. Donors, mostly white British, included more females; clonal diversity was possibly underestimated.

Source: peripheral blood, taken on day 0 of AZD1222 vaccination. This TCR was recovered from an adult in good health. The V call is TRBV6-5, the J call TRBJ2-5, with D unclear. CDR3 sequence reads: CASRMTSAQYF. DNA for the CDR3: TGTGCCAGCAGGATGACATCGGCCCAGTACTTC.